These 10 T cell receptor beta chains were sequenced from one sample in a study of metastatic and nonmetastatic thyroid tumors. TCRdb re-called the PCR reads through MiXCR. Of around 42,000 clones listed, around an eighth are singletons. Thyroid surgery had not been preceded by any treatment in any patient. The sequencing input was blood. The receptors here all came from a male donor with papillary thyroid cancer or a benign thyroid nodule (not recorded which). Some clones in this sample may be carry-over from other donors' samples.

This clone was seen repeatedly, ten times or more. Since a much larger clone is just one base distant, this may be a read error. This CDR3 fails to terminate in the conserved phenylalanine or tryptophan, so it likely reflects a read error. CDR3 in amino acids: CASSGWASGANVLTS. In DNA form, the CDR3 reads TGTGCCAGTAGTGGCTGGGCTAGTGGGGCCAACGTCCTGACTTCC. V gene TRBV19 combines with J gene TRBJ2-6; D not resolved. Germline V CDR1 and CDR2: LNHDA, SQIVND (reference sequence). The V and J ends lost 5 bases and 3 bases respectively, with 11 bases between them. There are 15 residues in the CDR3.

A remark on this clone: A much larger clone is a single base away; this may be a read error. The chain uses TRBV4-1 and TRBJ2-7, with TRBD2 as a possible D gene (5 bases). The CDR3 covers 15 residues. Germline lookup yields CDR1 MGHRA and CDR2 YSYEKL. V lost 2 bases to trimming and J lost 2 bases, with 13 bases between them. CDR3 loop: CASSQSGCSTYEQYF. DNA for the CDR3: TGCGCCAGCAGCCAATCGGGGTGCAGTACCTACGAGCAGTACTTC.

This clone came up many times. The chain recombines TRBV20-1 with TRBJ2-7; 7 nucleotides align to TRBD2. CDR1 and CDR2 (germline): DFQATT, SNEGSKA (reference sequence). Trimming took 1 base from V and 7 from J; bases not matched to a gene: 10. The CDR3 extends over 14 amino acids. The CDR3 DNA sequence: TGCAGTGCTAGAGGGGGAGCGGGAAGGGAAGAGCAGTACTTC. The encoded protein is CSARGGAGREEQYF.

This clone occurred a few times. The chain is built from TRBV5-6 and TRBJ1-4; D uncertain. V dropped 3 bases and J dropped 8 bases, with 11 bases sitting between them. Germline-derived CDR1 and CDR2 are SGHDT and YYEEEE. This CDR3 has 13 amino acids. Here the CDR3 reads CASSSDRFEKLFF. The CDR3 region has the DNA TGTGCCAGCAGCTCGGACCGATTCGAAAAACTGTTTTTT.

The chain links TRBV28 to TRBJ1-3, with 9 nucleotides matching TRBD1. CDR3 length: 15 residues. V lost 5 bases and J lost 4; bases outside the gene matches: 6. Germline CDR1 and CDR2: MDHEN and SYDVKM. As DNA, the CDR3 is TGTGCCAGCAGTCATCCGGGACAGGGAGGAAACACCATATATTTT. Encoded protein: CASSHPGQGGNTIYF.

This clone was observed many times. A junction end diverges from the germline sequence, so it may reflect a read error. The rearrangement links TRBV7-7 to TRBJ1-4, with D possibly TRBD1 on 5 matching bases. The CDR3 loop spans 13 amino acids. Germline assignment: CDR1 SSHAT and CDR2 FNYEAQ (reference sequence). For the CDR3, the DNA is TGTGCTAGCAGCTTGACAGAAAGAGGAAAACTGTTTTTT. Its translation: CASSLTERGKLFF.

This clone was observed many times. This CDR3 is CASSLGLAGQETQYF. DNA for the CDR3: TGTGCCAGCAGCTTAGGCCTAGCGGGACAAGAGACCCAGTACTTC. The chain uses TRBV11-2 and TRBJ2-5, with 9 bases fitting TRBD2. CDR1 is SGHAT, CDR2 FQNNGV, per germline. V lost 1 base and J lost 2; bases outside the gene matches: 2. The CDR3 totals 15 residues.

This chain links TRBV20-1 with TRBJ1-6; D is unresolved. Trimming cost V 0 bases and J 7 bases, with 7 bases left between them. CDR1 and CDR2 (germline): DFQATT, SNEGSKA (reference sequence). The CDR3 has 13 residues. CDR3 in amino acids: CSAREAVNSPLHF. In DNA, the CDR3 is TGCAGTGCTAGAGAGGCTGTGAATTCACCCCTCCACTTT.

This clone was seen at least ten times. Given a much more abundant clone one base away, this may be a read error. The CDR3 loop is CASSARALSHNEQFF. The CDR3 nucleotides are TGTGCCAGCAGTGCCCGGGCCCTCTCCCACAATGAGCAGTTCTTC. The chain combines TRBV6-1 with TRBJ2-1; the D is unclear. The germline V gene encodes CDR1 MNHNS and CDR2 SASEGT. The CDR3 length is 15 residues.

The V call is TRBV5-1, the J call TRBJ1-2, with 7 positions matching TRBD1. The V gene end was trimmed by 0 bases and the J gene end by 8 bases; junction bases not matched to a gene: 10. This CDR3 spans 15 amino acids. Germline CDR1 SGHRS, CDR2 YFSETQ. The CDR3 region has the DNA TGCGCCAGCAGCTTGGCCCTGGGACAGTTGGAGGGCTACACCTTC. It codes for CASSLALGQLEGYTF.